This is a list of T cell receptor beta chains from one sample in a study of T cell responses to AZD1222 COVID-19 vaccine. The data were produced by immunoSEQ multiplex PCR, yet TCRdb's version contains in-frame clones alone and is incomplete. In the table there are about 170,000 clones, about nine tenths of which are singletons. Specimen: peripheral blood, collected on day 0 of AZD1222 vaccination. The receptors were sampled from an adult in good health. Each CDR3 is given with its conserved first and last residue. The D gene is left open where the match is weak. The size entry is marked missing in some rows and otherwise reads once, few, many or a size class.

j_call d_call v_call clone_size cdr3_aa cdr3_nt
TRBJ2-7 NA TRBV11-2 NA CASSPSRYEQYF TGTGCCAGCAGCCCTTCGAGGTACGAGCAGTACTTC
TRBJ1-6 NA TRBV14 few CASSQRQTLHF TGTGCCAGCAGCCAACGACAGACCCTCCACTTT
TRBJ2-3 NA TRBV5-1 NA CASSPYREGTDTQYF TGCGCCAGCAGCCCCTATAGAGAGGGCACAGATACGCAGTATTTT
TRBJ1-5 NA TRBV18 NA CASSPDSNQPQHF TGTGCCAGCTCCCCGGACTCCAATCAGCCCCAGCATTTT
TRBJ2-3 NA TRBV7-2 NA CASSLTPQDTQYF TGTGCCAGCAGCCTGACCCCTCAAGATACGCAGTATTTT
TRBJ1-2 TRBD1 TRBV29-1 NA CSVAPRQGALGYTF TGCAGCGTTGCGCCTCGACAGGGGGCACTTGGCTACACCTTC
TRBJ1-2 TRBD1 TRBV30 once CAWTLDRESGYTF TGTGCCTGGACCTTGGACAGGGAGAGTGGCTACACCTTC
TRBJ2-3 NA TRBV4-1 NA CASSQERSDSTDTQYF TGCGCCAGCAGCCAAGAGCGATCAGATAGCACAGATACGCAGTATTTT
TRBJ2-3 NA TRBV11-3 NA CASSSGWSPTDTQYF TGTGCCAGCAGCTCTGGGTGGAGCCCCACAGATACGCAGTATTTT
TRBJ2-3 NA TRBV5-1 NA CASSLYTGTSTDTQYF TGCGCCAGCAGCTTGTATACAGGGACTAGCACAGATACGCAGTATTTT
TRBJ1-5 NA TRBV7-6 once CASSLGAGLLNQPQHF TGTGCCAGCAGCTTAGGTGCGGGCCTCCTCAATCAGCCCCAGCATTTT
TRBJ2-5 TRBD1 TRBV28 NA CASSQNRGWDF TGTGCCAGCAGTCAGAACAGGGGTTGGGACTTC
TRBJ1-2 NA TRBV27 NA CASSPQANYGYTF TGTGCCAGCAGTCCCCAAGCTAACTATGGCTACACCTTC
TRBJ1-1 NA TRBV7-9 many CASSLGPGKTEAFF TGTGCCAGCAGCTTAGGGCCAGGGAAGACTGAAGCTTTCTTT
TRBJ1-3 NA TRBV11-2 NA CASSLYGRIGNTIYF TGTGCCAGCAGCTTATATGGCAGGATAGGAAACACCATATATTTT
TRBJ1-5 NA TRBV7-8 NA CASSPGGYSNQPQHF TGTGCCAGCAGCCCCGGTGGATATAGCAATCAGCCCCAGCATTTT
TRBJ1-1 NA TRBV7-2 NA CASSLEGLANTEAFF TGTGCCAGCAGCTTGGAGGGGTTGGCGAACACTGAAGCTTTCTTT
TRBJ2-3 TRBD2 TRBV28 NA CASSPGTSGRVDTQYF TGTGCCAGCAGCCCAGGGACTAGCGGGAGGGTTGATACGCAGTATTTT
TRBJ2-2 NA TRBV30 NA CAWSVRELLTGELFF TGTGCCTGGAGTGTACGTGAGTTACTCACCGGGGAGCTGTTTTTT
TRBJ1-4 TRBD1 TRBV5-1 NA CASSLGQGGTNEKLFF TGCGCCAGCAGCCTTGGACAGGGGGGGACTAATGAAAAACTGTTTTTT
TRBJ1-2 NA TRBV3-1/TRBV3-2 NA CASSQDCGAQPKLNYGYTF TGTGCCAGCAGCCAAGATTGCGGGGCACAGCCCAAACTTAACTATGGCTACACCTTC
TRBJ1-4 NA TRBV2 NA CASSEGEKLFF TGTGCCAGCAGTGAAGGGGAAAAACTGTTTTTT
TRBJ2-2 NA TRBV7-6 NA CASSVQISTGVELFF TGTGCCAGCAGCGTACAGATTTCCACCGGGGTGGAGCTGTTTTTT
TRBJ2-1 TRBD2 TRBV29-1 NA CSVDPRTSVNEQFF TGCAGCGTTGATCCCCGGACTAGTGTCAATGAGCAGTTCTTC
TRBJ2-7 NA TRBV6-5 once CASTRTEDYEQYF TGTGCCAGCACCCGGACAGAAGACTACGAGCAGTACTTC
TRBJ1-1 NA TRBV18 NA CASSPRQDMNTEAFF TGTGCCAGCTCACCACGACAGGATATGAACACTGAAGCTTTCTTT
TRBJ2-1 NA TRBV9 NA CASSVGWGPTYNEQFF TGTGCCAGCAGCGTAGGATGGGGACCCACCTACAATGAGCAGTTCTTC